The clone carrying this T cell receptor beta chain occurred many times. Each CDR3 protein is one row after TCRdb ran MiXCR on the 5' RACE reads. The sample records 1.5 million to 2 million distinct CDR3 sequences, 25% to 35% being singletons. These data are taken from a study of identical twins. The germline V gene has CDR1 LGHNA and CDR2 YNFKEQ. This CDR3 is built from 16 residues. Trimming cost V 0 bases and J 2 bases, with 14 bases left between them. The gene calls are TRBV4-2 and TRBJ2-7; D is uncertain. This receptor was obtained from a newborn girl in good health. The sequenced material came from cord blood. CDR3 region: CASSQDRAYGTYEQYF. The CDR3 DNA follows: TGTGCCAGCAGCCAAGATCGCGCTTATGGGACCTACGAGCAGTACTTC.